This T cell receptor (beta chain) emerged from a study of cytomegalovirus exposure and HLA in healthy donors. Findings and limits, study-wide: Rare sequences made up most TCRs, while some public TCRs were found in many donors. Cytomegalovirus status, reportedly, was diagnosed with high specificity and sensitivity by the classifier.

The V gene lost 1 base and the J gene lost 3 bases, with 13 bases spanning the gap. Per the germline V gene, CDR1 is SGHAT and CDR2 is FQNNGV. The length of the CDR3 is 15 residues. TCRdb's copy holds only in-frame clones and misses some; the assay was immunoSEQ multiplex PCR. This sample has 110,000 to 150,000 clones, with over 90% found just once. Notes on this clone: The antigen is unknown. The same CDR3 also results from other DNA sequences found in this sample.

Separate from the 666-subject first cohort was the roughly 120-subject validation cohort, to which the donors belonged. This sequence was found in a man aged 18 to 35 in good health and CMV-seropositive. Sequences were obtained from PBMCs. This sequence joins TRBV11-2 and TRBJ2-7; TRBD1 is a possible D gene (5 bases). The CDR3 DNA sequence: TGTGCCAGCAGCTTAGGTACAGGATTTTTCTACGAGCAGTACTTC. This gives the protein CASSLGTGFFYEQYF.